One and the same sample provided the 25 T cell receptor beta chains below, sequenced in a study of cytomegalovirus exposure and HLA in healthy donors (dated by TCRdb to 2016 to 2017). The library relied on the immunoSEQ multiplex PCR assay. Imported from immuneACCESS, the table was reduced by TCRdb to in-frame sequences with V and J called. These copies leave out some clones; in studies compared against another copy, an unresolved V gene accounts for under half, and the cause of the remainder is not known. Here the sample has about 200,000 clones; about 79% occur a single time. 13% of the sample comes from the top ten. The source material was PBMCs. These receptor sequences come from a woman between 25 and 40 years old in good health and CMV-seropositive.

The chain employs TRBV27 and TRBJ2-7, with 7 bases aligning to TRBD1. Germline V CDR1 and CDR2: MNHEY, SMNVEV (reference sequence). The CDR3 runs 15 residues. Trimming at V came to 5 bases and at J to 1 base, leaving 8 bases not matched to a gene. CDR3 protein: CASSPPRTGSYEQYF. In DNA, the CDR3 is TGTGCCAGCAGTCCTCCTAGGACAGGATCCTACGAGCAGTACTTC.

This clone was seen once. V usage is TRBV19 and J usage is TRBJ1-4, with TRBD1 identical over 8 bases. The CDR3 length is 14 residues. From germline, CDR1 is LNHDA and CDR2 SQIVND (reference sequence). The ends lost 5 bases at V and 7 bases at J; junction bases unmatched: 6. CDR3: CASSDRGGSEKLFF. CDR3 DNA sequence: TGTGCCAGTAGTGACAGGGGCGGGAGTGAAAAACTGTTTTTT.

The chain employs TRBV11-1 and TRBJ1-2; 7 bases agree with TRBD1. The CDR3 consists of 14 residues. Germline loops: CDR1 SGHAT, CDR2 FQDESV (reference sequence). V shed 0 bases, J shed 8 bases, and the junction held 6 bases outside the gene matches. The CDR3 sequence: CASSLADRFSGYTF. The CDR3 DNA is TGTGCCAGCAGCTTAGCGGACAGGTTCAGCGGCTACACCTTC.

The CDR3 DNA is TGTGCCACCAACCCACGACAGGGGGCTGGAACTGAAGCTTTCTTT. It translates to CATNPRQGAGTEAFF. The chain couples TRBV15 to TRBJ1-1; TRBD1 matches 10 bases. CDR3 size: 15 residues. CDR1 and CDR2 from the germline V gene are LNHNV and YYDKDF (reference sequence). Unmatched junction bases numbered 10, after V lost 7 bases and J lost 5 bases.

V usage is TRBV6-5 and J usage is TRBJ2-1, with 8 bases lining up with TRBD2. Germline values: CDR1 MNHEY, CDR2 SVGAGI. There are 15 residues in the CDR3. Losses at the gene ends were 10 bases for V and 1 base for J; bases not matched to a gene: 9. The CDR3 is CATSGGPLSYNEQFF. In DNA form, the CDR3 reads TGTGCCACCTCGGGAGGGCCCCTTTCCTACAATGAGCAGTTCTTC.

This clone turned up a few times. The chain couples TRBV19 to TRBJ1-1; tentative D call: TRBD1 (5 bases). Trimming took off 2 bases at V and 8 bases at J, with 12 bases between the two ends. Germline CDR1 LNHDA, CDR2 SQIVND (reference sequence). The CDR3 consists of 13 residues. The chain's CDR3 is CASSIHPSGEAFF. The CDR3 bases are TGTGCCAGTAGTATACATCCATCAGGGGAAGCTTTCTTT. Using reference TRBV19 and TRBJ1-1 for the parts outside the CDR3, the full variable domain is DGGITQSPKYLFRKEGQNVTLSCEQNLNHDAMYWYRQDPGQGLRLIYYSQIVNDFQKGDIAEGYSVSREKKESFPLTVTSAQKNPTAFYLCASSIHPSGEAFFGQGTRLTVV.

The chain recombines TRBV2 with TRBJ2-7, with 8 bases matching TRBD2. CDR1 SNHLY and CDR2 FYNNEI come from the germline V gene. The CDR3 sequence is 14 residues long. V lost 5 bases to trimming and J lost 6 bases; unmatched junction nucleotides: 9. The CDR3 DNA reads TGTGCCAGCAGTCCTAGCGGGCCTATCTTCGAGCAGTACTTC. It yields the protein CASSPSGPIFEQYF.

The genes are TRBV27 and TRBJ2-7; 9 positions match TRBD1. The germline CDR1 and CDR2 sequences are MNHEY and SMNVEV (reference sequence). V dropped 4 bases and J dropped 1; count of bases not matched to a gene: 8. The CDR3 runs to 16 residues. The DNA for the CDR3 is TGTGCCAGCAGTTCCCTCGACAGGGGGAGATCCTACGAGCAGTACTTC. The encoded protein is CASSSLDRGRSYEQYF.

The chain combines TRBV5-1 with TRBJ2-2; TRBD1 matches at 7 bases. V dropped 2 bases and J dropped 2; count of bases not matched to a gene: 3. CDR1 and CDR2 from the germline V gene are SGHRS and YFSETQ. This CDR3 spans 15 amino acids. The CDR3 DNA reads as TGCGCCAGCAGCTTTGCAGGGGGAAACACCGGGGAGCTGTTTTTT. Encoded protein: CASSFAGGNTGELFF.

This chain connects TRBV7-2 to TRBJ2-7, with TRBD2 identical over 8 bases. The CDR3 sequence is 13 residues long. Germline lookup yields CDR1 SGHTA and CDR2 FQGNSA. The trim removed 6 bases at V and 5 bases at J, leaving 6 bases unmatched. CDR3 protein: CASSQGTRHEQYF. CDR3 nucleotides: TGTGCCAGCAGTCAAGGGACTAGGCACGAGCAGTACTTC.

DNA for the CDR3: TGTGCCAGCAGCCATACTAACTTAGGGGCCACCCAGCATTTT. Protein sequence: CASSHTNLGATQHF. V is TRBV7-9 and J is TRBJ1-5, with a weak D call TRBD1 (5 bases). Trimming removed 5 bases from V and 11 bases from J, with 19 bases in between. This CDR3 is built from 14 residues. Germline V CDR1 and CDR2: SEHNR, FQNEAQ (reference sequence).

The chain is built from TRBV7-9 and TRBJ2-2; perhaps TRBD2 as D (6 bases). Germline V gives CDR1 SEHNR, CDR2 FQNEAQ (reference sequence). There are 13 residues in the CDR3. V lost 4 bases and J 3 bases, leaving 6 bases between the germline ends. For the CDR3, the DNA is TGTGCCAGCAGCTGGGGGGACACCGGGGAGCTGTTTTTT. Amino acid sequence: CASSWGDTGELFF. Together with reference TRBV7-9 and TRBJ2-2, the CDR3 gives the full variable domain: DTGVSQNPRHKITKRGQNVTFRCDPISEHNRLYWYRQTLGQGPEFLTYFQNEAQLEKSRLLSDRFSAERPKGSFSTLEIQRTEQGDSAMYLCASSWGDTGELFFGEGSRLTVL.

The chain couples TRBV5-1 to TRBJ1-4, with D unclear. The CDR3 contains 14 residues. Deletions cut 3 bases from V and 6 bases from J, with 12 bases between. Looked up from germline, CDR1 is SGHRS and CDR2 is YFSETQ. CDR3 sequence: CASSSSSHHEKLFF. The DNA of the CDR3 is TGCGCCAGCAGCTCTTCCAGTCACCATGAAAAACTGTTTTTT.

The rearrangement links TRBV18 to TRBJ1-2, with D possibly TRBD1 on 6 matching bases. CDR3 size: 13 residues. V was trimmed by 3 bases and J by 5 bases, leaving 10 bases between them. Per germline, CDR1 KGHSH and CDR2 LQKENI. CDR3 sequence (DNA): TGTGCCAGCTCACCGGGACAAAGTTATGGCTACACCTTC. It codes for CASSPGQSYGYTF.

The V and J genes are TRBV5-1 and TRBJ2-3; a possible D gene is TRBD2 (6 bases). The CDR3 totals 14 residues. V was clipped by 4 bases and J by 5 bases, with 14 bases between them. Germline V gene lookup returns CDR1 SGHRS and CDR2 YFSETQ. CDR3 protein: CASSVSGPEDTQYF. CDR3 nucleotides: TGCGCCAGCAGCGTTAGCGGCCCGGAAGATACGCAGTATTTT. The full variable domain, its missing parts supplied by reference TRBV5-1 and TRBJ2-3, is KAGVTQTPRYLIKTRGQQVTLSCSPISGHRSVSWYQQTPGQGLQFLFEYFSETQRNKGNFPGRFSGRQFSNSRSEMNVSTLELGDSALYLCASSVSGPEDTQYFGPGTRLTVL.

This chain links TRBV6-5 with TRBJ2-7, with TRBD1 identical over 10 bases. Trimming removed 2 bases from V and 4 bases from J; junction bases left unmatched: 2. This CDR3 comprises 14 residues. Germline assignment: CDR1 MNHEY and CDR2 SVGAGI. Here the CDR3 reads CASSYGDRGYEQYF. Here the CDR3 DNA reads TGTGCCAGCAGTTACGGGGACAGGGGTTACGAGCAGTACTTC.

The rearrangement uses TRBV27 and TRBJ1-2; D ambiguous. This CDR3 region has 14 residues. Between the trimmed V and J ends, which lost 3 bases and 4 bases, there was a span of 12 bases. Germline assignment: CDR1 MNHEY and CDR2 SMNVEV (reference sequence). CDR3 residues: CASSLTGSTYGYTF. The CDR3, as DNA: TGTGCCAGCAGTTTGACCGGGAGTACCTATGGCTACACCTTC.

The gene calls are TRBV27 and TRBJ1-2, with TRBD1 matching over 10 bases. This CDR3 comprises 15 residues. Germline assignment: CDR1 MNHEY and CDR2 SMNVEV (reference sequence). The trim removed 5 bases at V and 4 bases at J, leaving 7 bases unmatched. CDR3 sequence (DNA): TGTGCCAGCAGTCCAGGACAGGGGGTGAGCTATGGCTACACCTTC. This sequence encodes CASSPGQGVSYGYTF.

The V gene is TRBV4-1, the J gene TRBJ1-5; D possibly corresponds to TRBD1 (5 bases). V was clipped by 1 base and J by 6 bases, with 13 bases between them. The CDR3 runs 15 residues. CDR1 is MGHRA and CDR2 is YSYEKL in the germline V gene. The CDR3 protein is CASSQVEGMGQPQHF. The CDR3 coding sequence is TGCGCCAGCAGCCAAGTGGAGGGGATGGGTCAGCCCCAGCATTTT.

The chain is built from TRBV6-6 and TRBJ1-1; weak D call: TRBD1 (6 bases). The CDR3 spans 14 residues. The germline V and J ends were trimmed by 0 bases and 5 bases, with 10 bases remaining between them. Germline-derived CDR1 and CDR2 are MNHNY and SVGAGI (reference sequence). CDR3 amino acids: CASSYSQGPTEAFF. As DNA, the CDR3 is TGTGCCAGCAGTTACTCTCAGGGGCCAACTGAAGCTTTCTTT.

The genes are TRBV5-1 and TRBJ2-7, with D possibly TRBD2 on 6 matching bases. The CDR3 has 13 residues. Trimming removed 4 bases at V and 3 bases at J, with 11 bases between. Germline CDR1 reads SGHRS; CDR2 reads YFSETQ. The CDR3, as DNA: TGCGCCAGCAGCCAGGACTATAACTACGAGCAGTACTTC. Encoded protein: CASSQDYNYEQYF.

This chain links TRBV6-1 with TRBJ2-5; D is uncertain. CDR3 length: 16 residues. V lost 0 bases, J lost 6 bases, and 17 bases lay in between. Germline CDR1 MNHNS, CDR2 SASEGT. DNA of the CDR3: TGTGCCAGCAGTGAAGCGCAACTAACCCCCCCTCAGACCCAGTACTTC. As protein: CASSEAQLTPPQTQYF.

The chain is built from TRBV7-6 and TRBJ2-5, with TRBD2 identical over 7 bases. Germline-derived CDR1 and CDR2 are SGHVS and FNYEAQ. V lost 3 bases, J lost 4 bases, and 5 bases stayed unmatched. The CDR3 totals 14 residues. The CDR3 loop reads CASSFPGGPETQYF. For the CDR3, the DNA is TGTGCCAGCAGCTTCCCGGGAGGCCCAGAGACCCAGTACTTC.

The genes are TRBV5-6 and TRBJ1-2, with a possible D match to TRBD1 (5 bases). The CDR3 has 14 residues. Trimming shortened V by 4 bases and J by 3 bases, and 13 bases separated the two germline ends. Per the germline V gene, CDR1 is SGHDT and CDR2 is YYEEEE. The CDR3 here is CASSRTGTHYGYTF. DNA for the CDR3: TGTGCCAGCAGCAGGACCGGGACTCACTATGGCTACACCTTC.

The genes are TRBV5-4 and TRBJ2-7; 7 positions agree with TRBD2. V lost 4 bases and J lost 11; bases outside the gene matches: 9. Germline assignment: CDR1 SGHNT and CDR2 YYREEE (reference sequence). There are 12 residues in the CDR3. CDR3 sequence reads: CASSLTGTTEYF. The CDR3 DNA sequence: TGTGCCAGCAGCCTGACCGGGACTACAGAGTACTTC.